This T cell receptor beta chain came from a study of STAT5B mutations in CD4+ large granular lymphocyte leukemia. The CDR3 runs 17 residues. The V and J ends lost 7 bases and 0 bases, in that order; junction bases with no gene match: 13. Germline V gene lookup returns CDR1 LNHDA and CDR2 SQIVND (reference sequence). The assay was immunoSEQ multiplex PCR, and TCRdb's table has in-frame clones only and misses some. The sample has over 45,000 clones; around 70% are singletons. The source material was CD4+ T cells from blood buffy coats. The chain joins TRBV19 to TRBJ2-3, with TRBD2 matching 7 bases. This receptor was identified in a human donor in good health. CDR3 protein: CASKAPTSASSTDTQYF. CDR3 DNA: TGTGCCAGTAAAGCCCCCACTAGCGCATCTAGCACAGATACGCAGTATTTT.